This T cell receptor beta chain was found in a study of graft-versus-host responses after intestinal transplantation. General observations from the study: Individuals carrying graft-donor T cell macrochimerism showed high graft-versus-host to host-versus-graft clonal ratios in allografts.

CDR1 is MGHRA, CDR2 YSYEKL, per germline. V lost 2 bases to trimming and J lost 4 bases; unmatched junction nucleotides: 7. The CDR3 is made up of 15 amino acids. This clone was seen just once. The antigen remains undetermined. Method: immunoSEQ multiplex PCR; TCRdb's copy keeps in-frame clones and lacks some. The sample has 35,000 to 45,000 clones; 93% are singletons. This receptor was taken from a human patient who received an intestinal transplant, so some T cells may come from the graft donor. The chain joins TRBV4-1 to TRBJ1-1; 7 nucleotides line up with TRBD1. Sequencing was performed on PBMCs, taken almost 750 days after intestinal transplantation. The CDR3 DNA is TGCGCCAGCAGCCAACACCTCGGGACAGCCACTGAAGCTTTCTTT. As protein: CASSQHLGTATEAFF.